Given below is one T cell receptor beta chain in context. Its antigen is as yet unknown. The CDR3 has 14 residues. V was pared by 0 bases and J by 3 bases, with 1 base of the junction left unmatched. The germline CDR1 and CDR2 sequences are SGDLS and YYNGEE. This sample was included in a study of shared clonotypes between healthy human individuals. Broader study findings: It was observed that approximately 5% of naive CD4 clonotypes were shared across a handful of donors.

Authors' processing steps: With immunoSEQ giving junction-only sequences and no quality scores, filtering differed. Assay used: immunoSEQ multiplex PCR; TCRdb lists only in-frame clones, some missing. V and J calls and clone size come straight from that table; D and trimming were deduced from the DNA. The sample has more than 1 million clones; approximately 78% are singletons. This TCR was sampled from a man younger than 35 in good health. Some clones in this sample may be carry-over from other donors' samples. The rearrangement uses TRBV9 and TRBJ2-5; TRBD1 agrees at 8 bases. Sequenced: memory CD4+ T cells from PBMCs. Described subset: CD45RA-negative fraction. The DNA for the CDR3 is TGTGCCAGCAGCGTAGAGGGACAGGAAGAGACCCAGTACTTC. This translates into CASSVEGQEETQYF. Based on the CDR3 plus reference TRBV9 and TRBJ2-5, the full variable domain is DSGVTQTPKHLITATGQRVTLRCSPRSGDLSVYWYQQSLDQGLQFLIQYYNGEERAKGNILERFSAQQFPDLHSELNLSSLELGDSALYFCASSVEGQEETQYFGPGTRLLVL.